This T cell receptor beta chain was documented in a study of vaccination and CD4 T cells after COVID-19. Study-level background: Ranging from 14 to 241, the interval between dose two and post-vaccine sampling had a median of 72 days.

This clonotype came up once. What it binds is unknown. V lost 4 bases and J lost 7; bases outside the gene matches: 2. The CDR3 spans 14 residues. Germline loops: CDR1 SGHRS, CDR2 YFSETQ. Specified treatment: roughly ten-day PBMC culture with coronavirus spike peptide pools or control peptides (ViraFEST assay). Once peptide pools had expanded antigen-specific T cells, ViraFEST sequenced TCRs. Days 3 and 7 saw half the medium replaced with fresh IL-2 medium. Once obtained from cultured CD4+ T cells, the DNA was sequenced using the Oncomine TCR Beta short-read assay. TCRdb redid the calling of the PCR reads with MiXCR, one entry per CDR3 protein. The table has about 4,300 distinct CDR3 sequences, under 50% seen once. Findings and limits, study-wide: Convalescent participants were relatively few, and none had early post-infection timepoints studied.

This receptor was identified in a human donor who had recovered from COVID-19. The sample was CD4+ T cells from blood, cultured in vitro. This sequence joins TRBV5-1 and TRBJ1-6; TRBD1 matches 10 bases. This chain's CDR3 is CASSRTGGNSPLHF. The DNA for the CDR3 is TGCGCCAGCAGCCGGACAGGGGGGAATTCACCCCTCCACTTT. Full variable domain (outside the CDR3, taken from reference TRBV5-1 and TRBJ1-6): KAGVTQTPRYLIKTRGQQVTLSCSPISGHRSVSWYQQTPGQGLQFLFEYFSETQRNKGNFPGRFSGRQFSNSRSEMNVSTLELGDSALYLCASSRTGGNSPLHFGNGTRLTVT.